Each of the 23 T cell receptor beta chains below was sequenced from the same sample in a study of human CD4 T cells and Enterobacteriaceae. Here immunoSEQ multiplex PCR was the method, and the copy in TCRdb shows in-frame clones only, minus some. The data show about 29,000 clones, with approximately 82% seen just once and over 1.5% held by the top ten. Sorting took every CD4+ cell except CD45RA+CCR7+CD95- naive cells, reaching over 98% purity. The sample taken for sequencing was memory CD4+ T cells from blood. Every receptor here comes from a human donor in good health.

This clone was seen once. This sequence joins TRBV28 and TRBJ1-5; D is perhaps TRBD1 (6 bases). V was clipped by 2 bases and J by 3 bases, with 14 bases between them. The CDR3 is made up of 16 amino acids. Germline V gene sequence: CDR1 MDHEN, CDR2 SYDVKM. The CDR3 sequence: CASSLALGGNNQPQHF. The CDR3 DNA is TGTGCCAGCAGTTTAGCCTTAGGGGGGAACAATCAGCCCCAGCATTTT.

J is TRBJ1-2 and V is TRBV19; 7 positions match TRBD1. V gave up 5 bases and J gave up 1 base; unmatched junction bases: 4. CDR1 and CDR2 (germline): LNHDA, SQIVND (reference sequence). The CDR3 consists of 14 residues. CDR3 sequence: CASSPRDSNYGYTF. CDR3 nucleotide sequence: TGTGCCAGTAGTCCCCGGGACAGTAACTATGGCTACACCTTC.

For this clone: Other DNA sequences in this specimen translate into the identical CDR3. The rearrangement joins TRBV7-3 to TRBJ2-2; D unresolved. Germline V gene data show CDR1 as SGHTA and CDR2 as FQGTGA. Trimming removed 3 bases at V and 4 bases at J, with 6 bases between. There are 13 residues in the CDR3. CDR3 coding DNA: TGTGCCAGCAGCTTCCGTGGCACCGGGGAGCTGTTTTTT. Its translation is CASSFRGTGELFF.

J is TRBJ1-2 and V is TRBV27, with D perhaps matching TRBD1 (5 bases). This CDR3 has 13 amino acids. The V and J ends lost 5 bases and 13 bases respectively, with 20 bases between them. Germline V gene lookup returns CDR1 MNHEY and CDR2 SMNVEV (reference sequence). Here the CDR3 DNA reads TGTGCCAGCAGTCCATGGCCCCGGGACTTGCGCACCTTC. Translating gives CASSPWPRDLRTF.

J is TRBJ1-2 and V is TRBV19, with D possibly TRBD1 on 5 matching bases. Trimming took off 6 bases at V and 8 bases at J, with 16 bases between the two ends. This CDR3 spans 13 amino acids. Germline CDR1 LNHDA, CDR2 SQIVND (reference sequence). The CDR3 reads CASRPGRSRGYTF. The CDR3 DNA reads as TGTGCCAGTAGGCCGGGACGATCCCGAGGCTACACCTTC. Drawing the rest from reference TRBV19 and TRBJ1-2, the complete variable domain is DGGITQSPKYLFRKEGQNVTLSCEQNLNHDAMYWYRQDPGQGLRLIYYSQIVNDFQKGDIAEGYSVSREKKESFPLTVTSAQKNPTAFYLCASRPGRSRGYTFGSGTRLTVV.

Only one count was recorded for this clone. The chain couples TRBV19 to TRBJ2-7; D uncertain. V dropped 1 base and J dropped 0 bases, with 7 bases sitting between them. From germline, CDR1 is LNHDA and CDR2 SQIVND (reference sequence). The CDR3 is 14 residues long. The CDR3 reads CASSIGGRSYEQYF. CDR3 sequence (DNA): TGTGCCAGTAGTATAGGGGGTCGCTCCTACGAGCAGTACTTC.

The chain links TRBV6-4 to TRBJ2-1; D remains unclear. V was clipped by 5 bases and J by 9 bases, with 14 bases between them. The CDR3 length is 13 residues. Germline V gives CDR1 MRHNA, CDR2 SNTAGT. CDR3 protein: CASSQQRLGEQFF. CDR3 DNA: TGTGCCAGCAGTCAGCAGAGGTTGGGTGAGCAGTTCTTC.

This clone was counted a single time. V and J are TRBV19 and TRBJ2-5; D assignment may be TRBD1 or TRBD2 (6 bases each). This CDR3 region has 14 residues. Germline V lookup: CDR1 LNHDA, CDR2 SQIVND (reference sequence). Trimming removed 7 bases at V and 4 bases at J, with 16 bases between. This chain's CDR3 is CASNGGREGETQYF. CDR3 DNA: TGTGCCAGTAATGGGGGGCGGGAAGGAGAGACCCAGTACTTC.

V usage is TRBV18 and J usage is TRBJ1-5; maybe TRBD1 (5 bases). The CDR3 loop spans 14 amino acids. V was clipped by 2 bases and J by 5 bases, with 10 bases between them. The germline CDR1 and CDR2 sequences are KGHSH and LQKENI. The CDR3, as DNA: TGTGCCAGCTCACCAGTTTTAGGGGATCAGCCCCAGCATTTT. It encodes CASSPVLGDQPQHF.

The chain has TRBV18 and TRBJ1-4; a weak D match, TRBD1 (6 bases). The CDR3 is 13 amino acids. The germline V gene encodes CDR1 KGHSH and CDR2 LQKENI. The V gene lost 8 bases and the J gene lost 5 bases, with 12 bases spanning the gap. CDR3 nucleotide sequence: TGTGCCAGCAGGGGGTCGTCGAATGAAAAACTGTTTTTT. It encodes CASRGSSNEKLFF.

The chain carries TRBV5-1 and TRBJ2-3; TRBD2 agrees at 9 bases. This CDR3 contains 17 residues. Germline-derived CDR1 and CDR2 are SGHRS and YFSETQ. Germline trimming cut 7 bases from V and 4 bases from J; bases unmatched to any gene: 16. This CDR3 reads CASHNYFSGREADTQYF. DNA of the CDR3: TGCGCCAGCCACAATTACTTTAGCGGGAGAGAAGCAGATACGCAGTATTTT.

A few counts support this clone. The chain recombines TRBV7-2 with TRBJ2-7; D gene unclear. Per germline, CDR1 SGHTA and CDR2 FQGNSA. V lost 5 bases to trimming and J lost 2 bases, with 13 bases between them. This CDR3 is built from 14 residues. For the CDR3, the DNA is TGTGCCAGCAGCACCCGTCCTGATGCCTACGAGCAGTACTTC. Its protein product is CASSTRPDAYEQYF.

The gene calls are TRBV19 and TRBJ1-1, with 10 positions matching TRBD1. This CDR3 region has 16 residues. The germline CDR1 and CDR2 sequences are LNHDA and SQIVND (reference sequence). Trimming cost V 5 bases and J 5 bases; bases outside gene matches: 11. The chain's CDR3 is CASSPGDRGVGTEAFF. CDR3 sequence (DNA): TGTGCCAGTAGTCCCGGGGACAGGGGTGTTGGTACTGAAGCTTTCTTT.

This clone has a handful of counts. CDR3 nucleotide sequence: TGTGCCAGCAGCTACGAAGGAGCGGGTTTTCAAGAGACCCAGTACTTC. Residues: CASSYEGAGFQETQYF. The chain links TRBV11-3 to TRBJ2-5; TRBD2 might be the D (6 bases). The CDR3 covers 16 residues. Germline V gene sequence: CDR1 SGHNT, CDR2 YENEEA. V shed 4 bases and J shed 2 bases, with 17 bases lying between them.

The chain is built from TRBV18 and TRBJ2-2; D may correspond to TRBD1 or TRBD2 (5 bases each). CDR3 size: 15 residues. V was cut by 5 bases and J by 7 bases, with 17 bases left in between. From germline, CDR1 is KGHSH and CDR2 LQKENI. The CDR3 reads CASSSRDPRGGELFF. The CDR3 coding sequence is TGTGCCAGCTCAAGCCGGGACCCAAGAGGCGGGGAGCTGTTTTTT.

This clone was found once. J is TRBJ2-3 and V is TRBV19; no clear D. CDR3 size: 15 residues. V dropped 5 bases and J dropped 3 bases, with 15 bases sitting between them. The germline V gene has CDR1 LNHDA and CDR2 SQIVND (reference sequence). The CDR3: CASSETGGPTDTQYF. The CDR3 DNA follows: TGTGCCAGTAGTGAAACGGGTGGGCCGACAGATACGCAGTATTTT.

The chain employs TRBV29-1 and TRBJ1-2; D gene uncertain. The V end was cut by 6 bases, the J end by 4 bases, with 15 bases between. Germline V lookup: CDR1 SQVTM, CDR2 ANQGSEA. This CDR3 is built from 13 residues. CDR3 sequence (DNA): TGCAGCGTCGTCGAGTGGGCTGGCTATGGCTACACCTTC. Amino acids: CSVVEWAGYGYTF.

In its sample, this clone was seen a few times. The chain joins TRBV7-9 to TRBJ2-7; D call uncertain. There are 14 residues in the CDR3. CDR1 is SEHNR and CDR2 is FQNEAQ in the germline V gene (reference sequence). With 5 bases removed from V and 1 base from J, the gap between germline ends came to 12 bases. Here the CDR3 reads CASSKTPISYEQYF. For the CDR3, the DNA is TGTGCCAGCAGCAAAACCCCGATATCCTACGAGCAGTACTTC.

This clone was detected only a few times. The chain couples TRBV15 to TRBJ2-5, with 13 bases that match TRBD2. The germline gives CDR1 LNHNV, CDR2 YYDKDF (reference sequence). The length of the CDR3 is 16 residues. V lost 3 bases and J lost 4; bases outside the gene matches: 5. CDR3: CATSSETSGRLETQYF. DNA for the CDR3: TGTGCCACCAGCAGTGAGACTAGCGGGAGGCTAGAGACCCAGTACTTC. Full variable domain (rest looked up from reference TRBV15 and TRBJ2-5): DAMVIQNPRYQVTQFGKPVTLSCSQTLNHNVMYWYQQKSSQAPKLLFHYYDKDFNNEADTPDNFQSRRPNTSFCFLDIRSPGLGDTAMYLCATSSETSGRLETQYFGPGTRLLVL.

A single count supports this clone. V usage is TRBV6-1 and J usage is TRBJ1-2; 8 nucleotides align to TRBD1. V was clipped by 3 bases and J by 6 bases; unmatched bases: 3. Germline V gives CDR1 MNHNS, CDR2 SASEGT. The CDR3 is made up of 13 amino acids. CDR3 DNA sequence: TGTGCCAGCAGTGAGACAGGGGCACATGGCTACACCTTC. It translates to CASSETGAHGYTF.

The chain employs TRBV18 and TRBJ1-1, with D tentatively TRBD1 (5 bases). The CDR3 runs 14 residues. Germline loops: CDR1 KGHSH, CDR2 LQKENI. Trimming removed 2 bases at V and 4 bases at J, with 11 bases between. The DNA of the CDR3 is TGTGCCAGCTCACCAAACGCGGGGGGCACTGAAGCTTTCTTT. Encoded protein: CASSPNAGGTEAFF. Using reference TRBV18 and TRBJ1-1 for the parts outside the CDR3, the full variable domain is NAGVMQNPRHLVRRRGQEARLRCSPMKGHSHVYWYRQLPEEGLKFMVYLQKENIIDESGMPKERFSAEFPKEGPSILRIQQVVRGDSAAYFCASSPNAGGTEAFFGQGTRLTVV.

The chain recombines TRBV6-1 with TRBJ2-2; 8 bases align to TRBD2. Germline-derived CDR1 and CDR2 are MNHNS and SASEGT. The CDR3 spans 15 residues. V was pared by 2 bases and J by 3 bases, with 2 bases of the junction left unmatched. The chain's CDR3 is CASSERGGHTGELFF. CDR3 bases: TGTGCCAGCAGTGAACGGGGGGGTCACACCGGGGAGCTGTTTTTT.

The chain combines TRBV6-1 with TRBJ2-1; D gene ambiguous. V was trimmed by 2 bases and J by 5 bases, leaving 7 bases between them. From germline, CDR1 is MNHNS and CDR2 SASEGT. This CDR3 contains 13 residues. CDR3 sequence: CASSETPNNEQFF. CDR3 DNA sequence: TGTGCCAGCAGTGAAACCCCCAACAATGAGCAGTTCTTC.